The 23 T cell receptor beta chains below were found in one sample sequenced in a study of cytotoxic CD8 clonotypes in ibrutinib-treated CLL. Profiled with immunoSEQ multiplex PCR; TCRdb holds only in-frame clones, not every one. Of 150,000 to 200,000 clones in the sample, around nine tenths were seen once. Here the sequenced sample was PBMCs, taken at disease progression, from a patient treated with ibrutinib. Receptor source: a human donor with chronic lymphocytic leukemia.

The J gene is TRBJ1-2, the V gene TRBV19; no reliable D call. Germline loops: CDR1 LNHDA, CDR2 SQIVND (reference sequence). V lost 3 bases to trimming and J lost 3 bases, with 8 bases between them. The CDR3 length is 13 residues. CDR3 sequence reads: CASSMGRYYGYTF. CDR3 DNA sequence: TGTGCCAGTAGTATGGGAAGGTACTATGGCTACACCTTC.

This chain links TRBV6-5 with TRBJ1-1; 9 bases agree with TRBD1. Trimming took 5 bases from V and 0 from J; bases not matched to a gene: 4. The CDR3 totals 15 residues. Looked up from germline, CDR1 is MNHEY and CDR2 is SVGAGI. The CDR3 DNA reads as TGTGCCAGCAGTCCCCGGGACAGGGTGAACACTGAAGCTTTCTTT. Amino acid sequence: CASSPRDRVNTEAFF.

The rearrangement uses TRBV5-5 and TRBJ2-7; 11 bases line up with TRBD1. Trimming cost V 0 bases and J 1 base; bases outside gene matches: 6. Germline V gives CDR1 SGHKS, CDR2 YYEKEE (reference sequence). The CDR3 has 17 amino acids. CDR3 DNA: TGTGCCAGCAGCTTGGTAACTAGGGACAGGGGGTCCTACGAGCAGTACTTC. Translation: CASSLVTRDRGSYEQYF.

The chain is built from TRBV6-4 and TRBJ2-3, with a weak D call TRBD2 (5 bases). CDR1 MRHNA and CDR2 SNTAGT come from the germline V gene. V lost 2 bases to trimming and J lost 3 bases, with 12 bases between them. The CDR3 loop spans 15 amino acids. The CDR3 loop reads CASSDVGMGTDTQYF. The CDR3 DNA follows: TGTGCCAGCAGTGACGTCGGGATGGGGACAGATACGCAGTATTTT.

The chain links TRBV5-8 to TRBJ1-2; D not resolved. V gave up 0 bases and J gave up 2 bases, with 2 bases separating them. Germline CDR1 reads SGHTS; CDR2 reads YDEGEE. The CDR3 length is 12 residues. CDR3 nucleotide sequence: TGTGCCAGCAGCTTGGCCAACTATGGCTACACCTTC. Amino acids: CASSLANYGYTF.

This clone has more than one count but fewer than ten. The V call is TRBV18, the J call TRBJ1-5, with a tentative D call TRBD1 (5 bases). CDR3 length: 16 amino acids. CDR1 and CDR2 (germline): KGHSH, LQKENI. V shed 4 bases and J shed 3 bases, with 16 bases lying between them. This CDR3 is CASSLQNQGFNQPQHF. The CDR3 DNA reads as TGTGCCAGCTCACTACAAAACCAGGGTTTCAATCAGCCCCAGCATTTT.

The sample holds one count of this clone. The chain uses TRBV9 and TRBJ1-4; 7 nucleotides align to TRBD1. The CDR3 is made up of 17 amino acids. Germline-derived CDR1 and CDR2 are SGDLS and YYNGEE. The ends lost 4 bases at V and 8 bases at J; junction bases unmatched: 17. The CDR3 spells CASSPNPPTGRREKLFF. The CDR3 nucleotides are TGTGCCAGCAGCCCAAACCCCCCGACAGGGCGAAGGGAAAAACTGTTTTTT.

This chain joins TRBV21-1 and TRBJ2-7. TRBV21-1 is marked as a pseudogene. CDR3 length: 14 amino acids. The CDR3 sequence: CASSPRMVFWGEYF. The CDR3 DNA sequence: TGTGCCAGCAGCCCCCGAATGGTCTTTTGGGGTGAGTACTTC.

The gene calls are TRBV4-3 and TRBJ2-2; D is possibly TRBD1 (6 bases). Per the germline V gene, CDR1 is LGHNA and CDR2 is YSLEER. This CDR3 region has 18 residues. Trimming left V 2 bases short and J 1 base short, with 17 bases between. The CDR3 DNA reads TGCGCCAGCAGCCAACCAGACAGGCCCTCGGAGAACACCGGGGAGCTGTTTTTT. Protein product: CASSQPDRPSENTGELFF.

The V gene is TRBV10-3, the J gene TRBJ2-5; TRBD2 aligns across 8 bases. The junction had 7 bases not matched to a gene; V was cut back by 6 bases and J by 7 bases. CDR3 length: 13 residues. Germline assignment: CDR1 ENHRY and CDR2 SYGVKD. CDR3 residues: CAISAGGAGTQYF. CDR3 in DNA: TGTGCCATCAGCGCGGGGGGTGCAGGGACCCAGTACTTC.

The chain has TRBV7-9 and TRBJ2-1, with 9 bases identical to TRBD2. The CDR3 covers 16 residues. V shed 1 base, J shed 7 bases, and the junction held 8 bases outside the gene matches. Germline assignment: CDR1 SEHNR and CDR2 FQNEAQ (reference sequence). CDR3 region: CASSLEGLARNNEQFF. The CDR3 coding sequence is TGTGCCAGCAGCTTAGAAGGACTAGCGAGAAATAATGAGCAGTTCTTC.

This chain uses TRBV21-1 with TRBJ2-7. TRBV21-1 is described as a pseudogene. This CDR3 contains 19 residues. The CDR3 DNA is TGTGCCAGCAGCAATTCATTAGTGGTGGGCCGGGACCAAATCTACGAGCAGTACTTC. It translates to CASSNSLVVGRDQIYEQYF.

This clone has only a few counts. The rearrangement joins TRBV21-1 to TRBJ1-2; TRBD1 is taken as the D call from the table, unchecked against the DNA. TRBV21-1 is listed as a pseudogene. The CDR3 is made up of 15 amino acids. CDR3 region: CASSTCTGTPYGYTF. In DNA form, the CDR3 reads TGTGCCAGCAGCACTTGCACCGGGACACCCTATGGCTACACCTTC.

The V gene is TRBV11-2, the J gene TRBJ2-7; the D gene could be TRBD1 or TRBD2 (7 bases each). The CDR3 extends over 14 amino acids. Trimming removed 5 bases from V and 2 bases from J, with 13 bases in between. Germline V gene lookup returns CDR1 SGHAT and CDR2 FQNNGV. CDR3 protein: CASSPRGGTYEQYF. DNA of the CDR3: TGTGCCAGCAGCCCCAGGGGGGGGACCTACGAGCAGTACTTC.

The chain has TRBV5-1 and TRBJ1-2, with D perhaps matching TRBD1 (5 bases). Between the trimmed V and J ends, which lost 4 bases and 5 bases, there was a span of 18 bases. Germline V CDR1 and CDR2: SGHRS, YFSETQ. The CDR3 contains 15 residues. The chain's CDR3 is CASSPPRDGGYGYTF. CDR3 bases: TGCGCCAGCAGCCCTCCGAGGGACGGAGGGTATGGCTACACCTTC.

As DNA, the CDR3 is TGTGCCAGCAGGAGTGGGTACGAGCAGTACTTC. Its translation: CASRSGYEQYF. The chain recombines TRBV27 with TRBJ2-7, with D unresolved. Germline V gives CDR1 MNHEY, CDR2 SMNVEV (reference sequence). The germline V and J ends were trimmed by 6 bases and 4 bases, with 7 bases remaining between them. The CDR3 extends over 11 amino acids.

J is TRBJ1-2 and V is TRBV2; D gene uncertain. CDR1 and CDR2 (germline): SNHLY, FYNNEI. The V and J ends lost 6 bases and 1 base respectively, with 12 bases between them. CDR3 length: 14 amino acids. The CDR3 DNA is TGTGCCAGCAGGCCGGGCGGGGTTAACTATGGCTACACCTTC. It translates to CASRPGGVNYGYTF.

The chain joins TRBV7-3 to TRBJ2-7; 12 nucleotides line up with TRBD2. Germline CDR1 SGHTA, CDR2 FQGTGA. The CDR3 covers 15 residues. With V trimmed by 5 bases and J by 6 bases, 8 bases remained unmatched. The CDR3 DNA follows: TGTGCCAGCAGCCCTAGCGGGAGGGCCGGTGCCGAGCAGTACTTC. Protein product: CASSPSGRAGAEQYF.

The chain employs TRBV7-2 and TRBJ2-7; 7 bases fit TRBD2. After removal of 1 base from V and 2 bases from J, the junction contained 5 bases not matched to a gene. Per the germline V gene, CDR1 is SGHTA and CDR2 is FQGNSA. The CDR3 loop spans 15 amino acids. In DNA form, the CDR3 reads TGTGCCAGCAGCTTAGAGGGAGGGAAAACCTACGAGCAGTACTTC. This codes for CASSLEGGKTYEQYF.

The chain uses TRBV5-1 and TRBJ2-3, with TRBD2 matching 13 bases. The V gene end was trimmed by 5 bases and the J gene end by 1 base; junction bases not matched to a gene: 10. The CDR3 covers 18 residues. CDR1 is SGHRS, CDR2 YFSETQ, per germline. The chain's CDR3 is CASRSGTSGTLGTDTQYF. The CDR3, as DNA: TGCGCCAGCAGGTCGGGGACTAGCGGGACCTTGGGCACAGATACGCAGTATTTT.

This clone has just one count. The chain combines TRBV21-1 with TRBJ1-5. TRBV21-1 is shown as a pseudogene. This CDR3 has 15 amino acids. CDR3 sequence reads: CASSKGGVSNQPQHF. As DNA, the CDR3 is TGTGCCAGCAGCAAAGGGGGGGTAAGCAATCAGCCCCAGCATTTT.

This clone was observed a handful of times. The chain employs TRBV6-1 and TRBJ2-2, with 8 bases identical to TRBD1. The V and J ends lost 2 bases and 7 bases, in that order; junction bases with no gene match: 6. This CDR3 contains 15 residues. Looked up from germline, CDR1 is MNHNS and CDR2 is SASEGT. In DNA form, the CDR3 reads TGTGCCAGCAGTGAACTCAGGGGGCAGATCGGGGAGCTGTTTTTT. Translating gives CASSELRGQIGELFF.

This clone has a handful of counts. V usage is TRBV30 and J usage is TRBJ1-3; no reliable D call. The CDR3 is 16 amino acids. V was shortened by 2 bases and J by 4 bases, with 18 bases between the two germline ends. Germline lookup yields CDR1 GTSNPN and CDR2 SVGIG (reference sequence). CDR3 in amino acids: CAWSPVLRRLGNTIYF. In DNA form, the CDR3 reads TGTGCCTGGAGTCCTGTGCTCAGGAGGCTAGGAAACACCATATATTTT.